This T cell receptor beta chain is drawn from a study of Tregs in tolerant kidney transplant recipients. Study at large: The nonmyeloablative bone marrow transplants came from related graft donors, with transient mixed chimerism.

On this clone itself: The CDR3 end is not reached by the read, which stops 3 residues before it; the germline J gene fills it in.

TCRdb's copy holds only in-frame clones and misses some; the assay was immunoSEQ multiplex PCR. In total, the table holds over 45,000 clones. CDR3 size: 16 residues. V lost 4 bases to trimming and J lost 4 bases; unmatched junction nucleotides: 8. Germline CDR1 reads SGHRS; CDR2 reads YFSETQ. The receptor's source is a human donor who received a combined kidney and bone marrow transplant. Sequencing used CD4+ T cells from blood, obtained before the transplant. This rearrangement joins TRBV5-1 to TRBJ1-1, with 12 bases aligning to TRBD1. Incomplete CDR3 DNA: TGCGCCAGCAGCGTGGGACAGGGGGCTATGAGCACTGAA. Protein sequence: CASSVGQGAMSTE. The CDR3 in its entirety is CASSVGQGAMSTEAFF.